This entry lists 24 T cell receptor beta chains sequenced from one sample in a study of blood T cells in healthy people across ages. Primed by a sample-barcoded 5' primer and a J-beta primer mix, a second PCR proceeded for roughly 7 to 12 cycles. One entry per CDR3 protein results from TCRdb running MiXCR on the 5' RACE reads. The sample records approximately 730,000 distinct CDR3 sequences, around 40% being singletons. The material sequenced was blood. Every receptor here comes from a woman aged 60-70 years in good health.

The table lists this clonotype with a few counts. V is TRBV10-3 and J is TRBJ1-2, with TRBD1 matching over 9 bases. This CDR3 comprises 16 residues. Germline values: CDR1 ENHRY, CDR2 SYGVKD. V dropped 6 bases and J dropped 4; count of bases not matched to a gene: 12. The CDR3 spells CAISDGTGGRSYGYTF. DNA of the CDR3: TGTGCCATCAGCGACGGCACAGGGGGCAGAAGCTATGGCTACACCTTC.

In its sample, this clonotype was seen a few times. The chain combines TRBV5-1 with TRBJ2-2; 7 bases are a match to TRBD2. Germline trimming cut 6 bases from V and 4 bases from J; bases unmatched to any gene: 9. The CDR3 length is 15 residues. Per the germline V gene, CDR1 is SGHRS and CDR2 is YFSETQ. Here the CDR3 reads CASKLAGVGTGELFF. In nucleotides, the CDR3 is TGCGCCAGCAAGCTTGCGGGAGTTGGCACCGGGGAGCTGTTTTTT.

As concerns this clonotype: The junction differs from germline at one of its ends, possibly a read error. This chain uses TRBV5-1 with TRBJ1-4; D gene uncertain. Looked up from germline, CDR1 is SGHRS and CDR2 is YFSETQ. The CDR3 has 14 amino acids. The CDR3 protein is CVSSLRSTNEKLFF. DNA of the CDR3: TGCGTCAGCAGCTTGAGGTCAACTAATGAAAAACTGTTTTTT. The variable domain in full, with the rest retrieved from reference TRBV5-1 and TRBJ1-4, is KAGVTQTPRYLIKTRGQQVTLSCSPISGHRSVSWYQQTPGQGLQFLFEYFSETQRNKGNFPGRFSGRQFSNSRSEMNVSTLELGDSALYLCVSSLRSTNEKLFFGSGTQLSVL.

CDR3 nucleotides: TGTGCCAGCAGCCTGTTGGGGAGTGAGCAGTTCTTC. Amino acids: CASSLLGSEQFF. The V and J genes are TRBV7-2 and TRBJ2-1, with D possibly being TRBD2 (5 bases). This CDR3 comprises 12 residues. Germline V gene sequence: CDR1 SGHTA, CDR2 FQGNSA. V gave up 5 bases and J gave up 9 bases, with 11 bases separating them.

This clonotype came up once. J is TRBJ1-1 and V is TRBV12-3 or TRBV12-4, with D possibly being TRBD1 (6 bases). The V gene lost 7 bases and the J gene lost 0 bases, with 15 bases spanning the gap. CDR3 length: 15 residues. The CDR3 nucleotides read TGTGCCAGCAATCGGGCACAGGGTCTGAACACTGAAGCTTTCTTT. Its protein is CASNRAQGLNTEAFF.

V is TRBV19 and J is TRBJ2-7; TRBD2 might be the D (6 bases). V lost 6 bases, J lost 7 bases, and 25 bases lay in between. The CDR3 is made up of 16 amino acids. The germline V gene has CDR1 LNHDA and CDR2 SQIVND (reference sequence). The CDR3 DNA follows: TGTGCCAGTAGCCGGAGGGGCAGGGATGGGGTGAATGAGCAGTACTTC. Amino acids: CASSRRGRDGVNEQYF.

The gene calls are TRBV27 and TRBJ2-7, with D tentatively TRBD2 (5 bases). The CDR3 sequence is 14 residues long. Germline lookup yields CDR1 MNHEY and CDR2 SMNVEV (reference sequence). V lost 5 bases and J 0 bases, leaving 11 bases between the germline ends. CDR3 residues: CASSAYTSSYEQYF. For the CDR3, the DNA is TGTGCCAGCAGTGCCTACACTAGCTCCTACGAGCAGTACTTC.

The chain uses TRBV15 and TRBJ1-1; D remains ambiguous. V lost 3 bases, J lost 1 base, and 6 bases lay in between. The CDR3 loop spans 13 amino acids. CDR1 is LNHNV, CDR2 YYDKDF, per germline (reference sequence). The CDR3: CATSSEGNTEAFF. The CDR3 DNA is TGTGCCACCAGCAGCGAGGGGAACACTGAAGCTTTCTTT.

This clonotype was observed a few times. This chain connects TRBV7-2 to TRBJ1-2; D not certain. The germline CDR1 and CDR2 sequences are SGHTA and FQGNSA. The CDR3 spans 16 residues. Trimming stripped 1 base from V and 4 bases from J, with 16 bases between. This chain's CDR3 is CASSLGPGGKIYGYTF. The CDR3 DNA is TGTGCCAGCAGCTTAGGGCCAGGCGGGAAAATCTATGGCTACACCTTC.

The chain carries TRBV28 and TRBJ2-7; TRBD1 aligns across 8 bases. Trimming at V came to 3 bases and at J to 5 bases, leaving 9 bases not matched to a gene. CDR3 size: 15 residues. Germline values: CDR1 MDHEN, CDR2 SYDVKM. CDR3 sequence reads: CASSLRQGAIDEQYF. The DNA for the CDR3 is TGTGCCAGCAGTTTGAGGCAGGGGGCAATTGACGAGCAGTACTTC.

This chain links TRBV6-1 with TRBJ2-1; 9 positions match TRBD1. The germline CDR1 and CDR2 sequences are MNHNS and SASEGT. The V and J ends lost 6 bases and 9 bases, in that order; junction bases with no gene match: 9. This CDR3 contains 14 residues. The CDR3 protein is CASRRGQGVPEQFF. The CDR3 region has the DNA TGTGCCAGCAGACGGGGACAGGGAGTTCCTGAGCAGTTCTTC.

This rearrangement joins TRBV11-1 to TRBJ2-5; the D gene is possibly TRBD1 (6 bases). CDR3 length: 14 amino acids. Per the germline V gene, CDR1 is SGHAT and CDR2 is FQDESV (reference sequence). Trimming removed 5 bases from V and 3 bases from J, with 13 bases in between. This CDR3 is CASSNTDRKETQYF. The CDR3 coding sequence is TGTGCCAGCAGCAATACCGACAGGAAAGAGACCCAGTACTTC.

This clonotype was counted a single time. The chain recombines TRBV28 with TRBJ1-2; D not certain. Germline assignment: CDR1 MDHEN and CDR2 SYDVKM. V lost 1 base to trimming and J lost 8 bases, with 5 bases between them. This CDR3 has 11 residues. CDR3 loop: CASSLSRGYTF. As DNA, the CDR3 is TGTGCCAGCAGTTTATCTCGCGGCTACACCTTC.

The J gene is TRBJ2-3, the V gene TRBV6-5; a weak D match, TRBD2 (5 bases). V was shortened by 0 bases and J by 3 bases, with 13 bases between the two germline ends. The CDR3 consists of 16 residues. The germline gives CDR1 MNHEY, CDR2 SVGAGI. The CDR3 is CASSYSFGLGTDTQYF. CDR3 coding DNA: TGTGCCAGCAGTTACTCGTTCGGACTCGGAACAGATACGCAGTATTTT.

The rearrangement uses TRBV12-3 or TRBV12-4 and TRBJ2-5, with TRBD2 matching over 16 bases. The junction had 0 bases not matched to a gene; V was cut back by 0 bases and J by 5 bases. The CDR3 covers 16 residues. CDR3 sequence reads: CASSLAGLAGGETQYF. Written as DNA, the CDR3 is TGTGCCAGCAGTTTAGCGGGACTAGCGGGAGGGGAGACCCAGTACTTC.

This clonotype was seen a single time. This clone may be a read error of a much larger clone one base away. The chain is built from TRBV6-2 or TRBV6-3 and TRBJ2-1; no reliable D call. The CDR3 extends over 16 amino acids. The germline gives CDR1 MNHEY, CDR2 SVGEGT. V was pared by 0 bases and J by 10 bases, with 19 bases between. This chain's CDR3 is CASSYSRYRDSYEQFF. The CDR3 DNA reads TGTGCCAGCAGTTACTCGAGGTACAGAGACTCCTACGAGCAGTTCTTC.

The gene calls are TRBV20-1 and TRBJ2-3; 9 bases are shared with TRBD1. This CDR3 region has 14 residues. J was trimmed by 2 bases and V by 4 bases; bases with no gene match: 4. Per the germline V gene, CDR1 is DFQATT and CDR2 is SNEGSKA (reference sequence). This CDR3 reads CSAKQGAPTDTQYF. In nucleotides, the CDR3 is TGCAGTGCTAAACAGGGGGCTCCCACAGATACGCAGTATTTT.

Worth noting for this clonotype: A read error is possible here, since a much larger clone lies one base away. The V and J genes are TRBV25-1 and TRBJ2-1, with 7 positions matching TRBD1. CDR1 is MGHDK, CDR2 SYGVNS, per germline. The CDR3 is made up of 17 amino acids. The CDR3 bases are TGTGCCGGCAGTGAACTCTACGGAGAGGGGGCAGACAATGAGCAGTTCTTC. Its translation: CAGSELYGEGADNEQFF.

CDR3 DNA sequence: TGCAGCGTTGAAGGTGTTCCCCCTGGGGATGAGCAGTTCTTC. Its protein is CSVEGVPPGDEQFF. This chain links TRBV29-1 with TRBJ2-1; D uncertain. CDR3 length: 14 residues. The ends were cut back, 1 base at V and 8 bases at J, with 15 bases in the middle. Germline values: CDR1 SQVTM, CDR2 ANQGSEA.

To note about this clonotype: A read error may account for a junction end that differs from germline. The rearrangement uses TRBV12-3 or TRBV12-4 and TRBJ2-5, with D unclear. The J call may not be correct, given that the DNA end is closer to TRBJ2-7. This CDR3 has 11 amino acids. For the CDR3, the DNA is TGTGCCATCAGTTTTAGAGACGAGCAGTACTTC. The encoded protein is CAISFRDEQYF.

In its sample, this clonotype was seen a few times. V and J are TRBV10-3 and TRBJ2-3; maybe TRBD2 (7 bases). The CDR3 consists of 14 residues. Trimming removed 8 bases at V and 5 bases at J, with 17 bases between. CDR1 and CDR2 from the germline V gene are ENHRY and SYGVKD. This CDR3 reads CAIGAGGGLDTQYF. The DNA for the CDR3 is TGTGCCATCGGCGCGGGCGGGGGCTTAGATACGCAGTATTTT.

The sample holds many counts of this clonotype. The gene calls are TRBV5-1 and TRBJ1-2; D remains unclear. Trimming cost V 3 bases and J 5 bases, with 5 bases left between them. Looked up from germline, CDR1 is SGHRS and CDR2 is YFSETQ. This CDR3 has 11 residues. The CDR3: CASSSAYGYTF. The CDR3 DNA is TGCGCCAGCAGCTCCGCGTATGGCTACACCTTC.

V is TRBV9 and J is TRBJ2-5, with TRBD1 matching over 7 bases. The CDR3 consists of 16 residues. V lost 0 bases, J lost 3 bases, and 8 bases stayed unmatched. The germline CDR1 and CDR2 sequences are SGDLS and YYNGEE. This CDR3 reads CASSVEMLGTEETQYF. The CDR3 coding sequence is TGTGCCAGCAGCGTAGAGATGTTAGGGACAGAAGAGACCCAGTACTTC.

This clonotype was observed a few times. CDR3: CASRFGTGRSGELFF. The CDR3 coding sequence is TGTGCCAGCAGGTTTGGAACAGGGCGATCCGGGGAGCTGTTTTTT. The genes are TRBV6-5 and TRBJ2-2, with a tentative D call TRBD1 (6 bases). Germline V gene data show CDR1 as MNHEY and CDR2 as SVGAGI. The ends were cut back, 6 bases at V and 6 bases at J, with 17 bases in the middle. The CDR3 has 15 residues.